A selection of T cell receptor beta chains follows, all from one sample in a study of blood T cell repertoires in COVID-19. The table came from immunoSEQ multiplex PCR; TCRdb's copy has only in-frame clones and leaves some out. The sample consists of around 120,000 clones, about 88% of them appearing once. Sequencing was done on a sample of peripheral blood. The receptors here all came from a human donor in a cohort sampled during active COVID-19. CDR3s include the opening cysteine and the closing phenylalanine or tryptophan. A D gene is named only where the DNA matches it firmly. Not all rows give a size; the values are once, few, many and, for expanded clones, a class.

j_call	clone_size	d_call	v_call	cdr3_aa	cdr3_nt
TRBJ1-5	.	TRBD1	TRBV28	CASRVPRDRGYQPQHF	TGTGCCAGCAGAGTCCCCCGGGACAGGGGGTATCAGCCCCAGCATTTT
TRBJ1-1	.	TRBD1	TRBV7-9	CASRTGTGVTEAFF	TGTGCCAGCAGGACCGGGACAGGGGTTACTGAAGCTTTCTTT
TRBJ2-1	.	.	TRBV7-2	CASSLARAQGEQFF	TGTGCCAGCAGCTTAGCGCGGGCCCAGGGGGAGCAGTTCTTC
TRBJ2-3	.	TRBD2	TRBV7-2	CASRTSGSADTQYF	TGTGCCAGCAGAACTAGCGGGAGCGCAGATACGCAGTATTTT
TRBJ2-3	.	.	TRBV5-1	CASSLLTGETQYF	TGCGCCAGCAGCCTTTTGACAGGCGAGACGCAGTATTTT
TRBJ2-2	.	.	TRBV5-4	CASSLVAGASNTGELFF	TGTGCCAGCAGCTTGGTAGCTGGGGCTTCGAACACCGGGGAGCTGTTTTTT
TRBJ2-2	.	.	TRBV4-1	CASRMRTANTGELFF	TGCGCCAGCAGAATGAGGACAGCGAACACCGGGGAGCTGTTTTTT
TRBJ1-1	.	TRBD1	TRBV14	CASTATGANTEAFF	TGTGCCAGCACCGCGACAGGGGCAAACACTGAAGCTTTCTTT
TRBJ1-1	.	.	TRBV20-1	CRGATNTEAFF	TGCAGGGGCGCGACCAACACTGAAGCTTTCTTT
TRBJ2-7	few	.	TRBV2	CASRRDPRYEQYF	TGTGCCAGCAGGCGGGATCCCCGGTACGAGCAGTACTTC
TRBJ1-5	.	TRBD1	TRBV7-6	CASSLRPGGNQPQHF	TGTGCCAGCAGCTTAAGGCCAGGGGGGAATCAGCCCCAGCATTTT
TRBJ2-3	.	TRBD2	TRBV19	CASSLAGITDTQYF	TGTGCCAGTAGTCTAGCGGGAATCACAGATACGCAGTATTTT
TRBJ2-5	once	TRBD2	TRBV6-6	CASRHRLAGDQETQYF	TGTGCCAGCAGACACAGACTAGCGGGGGACCAAGAGACCCAGTACTTC
TRBJ1-1	.	.	TRBV27	CASRLSGTSTGSEAFF	TGTGCCAGCCGTCTGTCCGGGACTTCGACGGGATCTGAAGCTTTCTTT
TRBJ1-4	.	.	TRBV29-1	CSAIATNEKLFF	TGCAGCGCCATAGCAACTAATGAAAAACTGTTTTTT
TRBJ1-2	few	.	TRBV28	CASSPTVYPYGYTF	TGTGCCAGCAGTCCGACAGTATACCCCTATGGCTACACCTTC
TRBJ1-3	.	.	TRBV18	CASSPNRISGNTIYF	TGTGCCAGCTCACCGAACAGGATATCTGGAAACACCATATATTTT
TRBJ1-1	.	TRBD1	TRBV19	CASNGDRQGRVTEAFF	TGTGCCAGTAATGGAGATCGACAGGGAAGGGTCACTGAAGCTTTCTTT
TRBJ1-2	.	TRBD1	TRBV6-5	CASSSGDRVQGGYTF	TGTGCCAGCAGTTCCGGGGACAGGGTGCAAGGGGGCTACACCTTC
TRBJ1-5	.	.	TRBV9	CASSRDNNQPQHF	TGTGCCAGCAGTCGGGACAACAATCAGCCCCAGCATTTT
TRBJ2-1	.	.	TRBV29-1	CSVEGGNEQFF	TGCAGCGTTGAAGGAGGCAATGAGCAGTTCTTC
TRBJ1-1	once	TRBD1	TRBV7-8	CASSPGSGQGATEAFF	TGTGCCAGCAGCCCAGGATCCGGGCAGGGGGCCACTGAAGCTTTCTTT
TRBJ1-4	.	TRBD1	TRBV5-6	CASSMGQGGEKLFF	TGTGCCAGCAGCATGGGACAGGGGGGAGAAAAACTGTTTTTT
TRBJ2-7	.	TRBD2	TRBV6-5	CASSSGTSGTYEQYF	TGTGCCAGCAGTAGCGGGACTAGCGGAACCTACGAGCAGTACTTC
TRBJ2-1	.	.	TRBV9	CASSVVAGAARNEQFF	TGTGCCAGCAGCGTAGTTGCGGGGGCGGCCCGCAATGAGCAGTTCTTC
TRBJ2-7	.	.	TRBV9	CASSAHLQGPYEQYF	TGTGCCAGCAGCGCACACCTACAGGGCCCCTACGAGCAGTACTTC
TRBJ2-3	.	.	TRBV6-4	CASSIRAGSTDTQYF	TGTGCCAGCAGTATCCGAGCGGGTAGCACAGATACGCAGTATTTT
TRBJ1-2	.	.	TRBV19	CASSRYDGAHMNYGYTF	TGTGCCAGTAGCCGGTATGACGGAGCCCATATGAACTATGGCTACACCTTC
TRBJ2-2	.	TRBD1	TRBV2	CASGGQSTGELFF	TGTGCCAGCGGGGGACAGAGCACCGGGGAGCTGTTTTTT
TRBJ2-7	.	.	TRBV6-5	CASTEVQGSSYEQYF	TGTGCCAGCACCGAAGTTCAGGGTAGCTCCTACGAGCAGTACTTC
TRBJ2-7	.	.	TRBV9	CASSVGSGYGNYEQYF	TGTGCCAGCAGCGTAGGTTCCGGGTATGGAAACTACGAGCAGTACTTC
TRBJ2-3	.	.	TRBV3-1/TRBV3-2	CASNAEGDTDTQYF	TGTGCCAGCAATGCGGAGGGCGACACAGATACGCAGTATTTT
TRBJ2-1	.	TRBD1	TRBV2	CASNPPGTGVNEQFF	TGTGCCAGCAACCCACCCGGGACAGGGGTCAATGAGCAGTTCTTC
TRBJ1-4	.	.	TRBV3-1/TRBV3-2	CASGDKREKLFF	TGTGCCAGTGGGGACAAGAGAGAAAAACTGTTTTTT
TRBJ2-1	.	.	TRBV7-2	CASSLDVSSYNEQFF	TGTGCCAGCAGCTTAGATGTGAGCTCCTACAATGAGCAGTTCTTC
TRBJ2-6	once	.	TRBV9	CASRGGADSSGANVLTF	TGTGCCAGCCGAGGGGGGGCAGATAGCTCTGGGGCCAACGTCCTGACTTTC
TRBJ1-5	.	TRBD1	TRBV14	CASSQTGGNQPQHF	TGTGCCAGCAGCCAGACAGGGGGCAATCAGCCCCAGCATTTT
TRBJ2-7	.	.	TRBV5-1	CASSHDGQSETRAYEQYF	TGCGCCAGCAGCCATGATGGACAGTCGGAGACCCGAGCCTACGAGCAGTACTTC
TRBJ1-1	.	.	TRBV29-1	CSVERATGAFF	TGCAGCGTTGAGAGGGCGACCGGGGCTTTCTTT
TRBJ2-2	.	.	TRBV6-5	CASSPLLTGELFF	TGTGCCAGCAGTCCCCTGTTGACCGGGGAGCTGTTTTTT
TRBJ2-2	once	TRBD2	TRBV24-1	CATSSLAGAGELFF	TGTGCCACCAGTAGCCTAGCGGGAGCCGGGGAGCTGTTTTTT
TRBJ2-1	.	.	TRBV3-1/TRBV3-2	CASSLFDEQFF	TGTGCCAGCAGCCTATTCGATGAGCAGTTCTTC
TRBJ2-7	.	.	TRBV18	CASSSPSSYEQYF	TGTGCCAGCTCATCTCCGAGCTCCTACGAGCAGTACTTC
TRBJ2-1	.	TRBD1	TRBV27	CASSFSGTGINEQFF	TGTGCCAGCAGTTTCTCCGGGACAGGGATAAATGAGCAGTTCTTC
TRBJ1-1	.	.	TRBV12-5	CASGPDRGGTEAFF	TGTGCTAGTGGTCCTGACCGGGGGGGGACTGAAGCTTTCTTT
TRBJ2-3	.	.	TRBV18	CASYLGLGDTQYF	TGTGCCAGCTACTTGGGCCTGGGAGATACGCAGTATTTT
TRBJ2-2	.	TRBD1	TRBV11-2	CASISLQGASNTGELFF	TGTGCCAGCATTTCCCTGCAGGGGGCTTCGAACACCGGGGAGCTGTTTTTT
TRBJ1-1	once	TRBD1	TRBV27	CASSPWTGPTEAFF	TGTGCCAGCAGTCCCTGGACAGGGCCCACTGAAGCTTTCTTT
TRBJ1-1	.	.	TRBV19	CASSIPAAATEAFF	TGTGCCAGTAGTATTCCGGCTGCGGCCACTGAAGCTTTCTTT
TRBJ1-4	once	.	TRBV2	CASRFSPGKKLFF	TGTGCCAGCAGGTTCTCACCGGGTAAAAAACTGTTTTTT
TRBJ1-5	.	TRBD1	TRBV6-2/TRBV6-3	CASSSRGLVNQPQHF	TGTGCCAGCAGTTCGAGGGGGCTTGTCAATCAGCCCCAGCATTTT
TRBJ2-2	once	TRBD2	TRBV7-9	CASRPTSGGLNTGELFF	TGTGCCAGCAGACCGACTAGCGGGGGGTTGAACACCGGGGAGCTGTTTTTT
TRBJ2-2	.	TRBD2	TRBV11-2	CASSLALGAGGPGGELFF	TGTGCCAGCAGCTTAGCCCTAGGGGCGGGAGGGCCCGGCGGGGAGCTGTTTTTT
TRBJ2-7	.	TRBD1	TRBV10-3	CAISRGQGLDEQYF	TGTGCCATCAGTAGGGGACAGGGTCTGGACGAGCAGTACTTC
TRBJ2-2	.	TRBD2	TRBV7-2	CASSPRLATGELFF	TGTGCCAGCAGCCCCCGACTAGCGACCGGGGAGCTGTTTTTT